This T cell receptor beta chain stems from a study of identical twins. The donor group consisted entirely of healthy Caucasians. TCRdb redid the calling of the 5' RACE reads with MiXCR, one entry per CDR3 protein. The data contain approximately 220,000 distinct CDR3 sequences, around a tenth of them seen just once; the ten biggest clones take up approximately 5.1%. Study-level results: Models underpredicted monozygotic twin sharing of out-of-frame TCR alpha. Fewer insertions characterized abundant cord blood beta clonotypes, whereas memory repertoires showed none.

Worth noting for this clonotype: Its matching antigen is unknown.

The receptor comes from a woman aged 18-35 years in good health. Sequencing was done on a sample of memory (CD45RO+) T cells sorted from blood.

CDR3 sequence reads: CASSKRGPENEQFF. CDR3 coding DNA: TGTGCCAGCAGCAAGAGGGGGCCCGAGAATGAGCAGTTCTTC. The gene calls are TRBV6-2 or TRBV6-3 and TRBJ2-1; TRBD1 matches at 7 bases. CDR1 and CDR2 (germline): MNHEY, SVGEGT. Trimming at V came to 6 bases and at J to 7 bases, leaving 9 bases not matched to a gene. CDR3 length: 14 amino acids.